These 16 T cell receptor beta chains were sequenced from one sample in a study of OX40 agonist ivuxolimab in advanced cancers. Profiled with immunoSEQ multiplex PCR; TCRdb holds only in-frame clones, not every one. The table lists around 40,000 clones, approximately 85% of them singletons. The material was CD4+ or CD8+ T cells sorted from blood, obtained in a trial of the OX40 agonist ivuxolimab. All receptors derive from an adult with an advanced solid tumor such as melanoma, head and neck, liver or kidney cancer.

CDR3: CASSIGFVASNEQFF. The CDR3 bases are TGTGCCAGCAGCATAGGTTTTGTCGCTTCCAATGAGCAGTTCTTC. This chain joins TRBV7-9 and TRBJ2-1; D uncertain. CDR1 SEHNR and CDR2 FQNEAQ come from the germline V gene (reference sequence). The V gene lost 5 bases and the J gene lost 6 bases, with 17 bases spanning the gap. The length of the CDR3 is 15 residues.

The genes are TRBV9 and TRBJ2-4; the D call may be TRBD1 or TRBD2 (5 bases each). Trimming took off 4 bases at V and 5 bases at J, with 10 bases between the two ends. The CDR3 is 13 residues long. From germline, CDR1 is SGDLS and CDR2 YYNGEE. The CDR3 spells CASSPRGQNIQYF. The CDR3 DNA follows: TGTGCCAGCAGCCCCCGGGGCCAAAACATTCAGTACTTC. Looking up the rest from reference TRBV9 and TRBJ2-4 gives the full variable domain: DSGVTQTPKHLITATGQRVTLRCSPRSGDLSVYWYQQSLDQGLQFLIQYYNGEERAKGNILERFSAQQFPDLHSELNLSSLELGDSALYFCASSPRGQNIQYFGAGTRLSVL.

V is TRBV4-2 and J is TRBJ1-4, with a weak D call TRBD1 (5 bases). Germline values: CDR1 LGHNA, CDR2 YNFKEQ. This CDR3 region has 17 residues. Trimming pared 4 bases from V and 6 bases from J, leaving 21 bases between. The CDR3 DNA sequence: TGTGCCAGCAGCCCTGGGGGGGACGCTGAAGATTATGAAAAACTGTTTTTT. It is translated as CASSPGGDAEDYEKLFF.

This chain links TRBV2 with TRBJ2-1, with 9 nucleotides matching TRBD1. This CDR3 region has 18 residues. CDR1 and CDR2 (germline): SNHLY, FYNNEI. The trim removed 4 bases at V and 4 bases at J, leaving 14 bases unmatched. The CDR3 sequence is CASSGNLGQGKSYNEQFF. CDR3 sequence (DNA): TGTGCCAGCAGTGGGAACCTTGGACAGGGGAAATCTTACAATGAGCAGTTCTTC.

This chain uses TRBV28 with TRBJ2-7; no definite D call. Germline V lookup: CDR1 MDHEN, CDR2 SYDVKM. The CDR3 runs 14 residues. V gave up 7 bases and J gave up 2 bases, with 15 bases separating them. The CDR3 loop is CASTPRIPPYEQYF. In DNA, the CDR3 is TGTGCCAGCACACCAAGAATCCCACCCTACGAGCAGTACTTC. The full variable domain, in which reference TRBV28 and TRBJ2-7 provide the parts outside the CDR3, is DVKVTQSSRYLVKRTGEKVFLECVQDMDHENMFWYRQDPGLGLRLIYFSYDVKMKEKGDIPEGYSVSREKKERFSLILESASTNQTSMYLCASTPRIPPYEQYFGPGTRLTVT.

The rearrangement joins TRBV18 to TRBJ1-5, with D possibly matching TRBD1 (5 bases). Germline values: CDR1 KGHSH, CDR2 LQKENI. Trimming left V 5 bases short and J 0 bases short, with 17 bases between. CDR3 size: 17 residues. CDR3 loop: CASSSSTAAYSNQPQHF. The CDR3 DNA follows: TGTGCCAGCTCATCCTCGACAGCCGCCTATAGCAATCAGCCCCAGCATTTT.

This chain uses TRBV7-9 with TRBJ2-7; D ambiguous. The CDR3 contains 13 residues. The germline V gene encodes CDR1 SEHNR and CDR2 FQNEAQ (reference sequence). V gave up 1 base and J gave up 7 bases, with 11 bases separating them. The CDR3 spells CASSLGSYSEQYF. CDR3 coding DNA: TGTGCCAGCAGCTTAGGGTCTTATTCGGAGCAGTACTTC.

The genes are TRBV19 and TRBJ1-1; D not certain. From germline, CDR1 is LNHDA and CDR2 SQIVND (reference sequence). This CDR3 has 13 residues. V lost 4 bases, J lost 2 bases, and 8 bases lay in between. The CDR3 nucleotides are TGTGCCAGTAGTAGGACTTCCAACACTGAAGCTTTCTTT. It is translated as CASSRTSNTEAFF.

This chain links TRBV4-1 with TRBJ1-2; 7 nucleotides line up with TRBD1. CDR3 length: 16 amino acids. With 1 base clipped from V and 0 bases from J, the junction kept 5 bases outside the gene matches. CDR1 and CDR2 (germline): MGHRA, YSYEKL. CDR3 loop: CASSQGGTAANYGYTF. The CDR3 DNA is TGCGCCAGCAGCCAAGGAGGGACAGCCGCTAACTATGGCTACACCTTC.

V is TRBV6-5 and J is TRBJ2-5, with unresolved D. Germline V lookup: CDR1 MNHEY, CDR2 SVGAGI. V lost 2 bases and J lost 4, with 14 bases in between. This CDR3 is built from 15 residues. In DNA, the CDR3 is TGTGCCAGCAGTTACACCCACTCCCCCCCAGAGACCCAGTACTTC. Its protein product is CASSYTHSPPETQYF.

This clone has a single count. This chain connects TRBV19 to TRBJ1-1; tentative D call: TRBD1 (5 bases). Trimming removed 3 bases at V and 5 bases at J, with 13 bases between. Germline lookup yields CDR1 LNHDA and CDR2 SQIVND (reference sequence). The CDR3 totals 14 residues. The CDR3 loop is CASSIAHKGTEAFF. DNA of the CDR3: TGTGCCAGTAGTATCGCACACAAGGGGACTGAAGCTTTCTTT.

The CDR3 DNA is TGTGCCAGCAGTGATTATAGCACAGATACGCAGTATTTT. It encodes CASSDYSTDTQYF. This chain links TRBV6-1 with TRBJ2-3; D not certain. Germline V CDR1 and CDR2: MNHNS, SASEGT. This CDR3 has 13 residues. V was pared by 3 bases and J by 0 bases, with 4 bases between.

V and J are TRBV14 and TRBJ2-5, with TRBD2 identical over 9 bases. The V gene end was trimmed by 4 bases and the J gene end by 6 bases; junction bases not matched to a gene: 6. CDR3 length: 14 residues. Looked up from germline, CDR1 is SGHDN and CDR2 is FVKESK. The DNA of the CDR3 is TGTGCCAGCAGCCTAGGACTAGCGTGGCAGACCCAGTACTTC. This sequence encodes CASSLGLAWQTQYF.

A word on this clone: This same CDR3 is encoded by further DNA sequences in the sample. For the CDR3, the DNA is TGTGCCAGCAGCCTGGACAGCTATGGCTACACCTTC. Protein product: CASSLDSYGYTF. The V and J genes are TRBV7-9 and TRBJ1-2, with D perhaps matching TRBD1 (6 bases). The germline CDR1 and CDR2 sequences are SEHNR and FQNEAQ (reference sequence). The CDR3 loop spans 12 amino acids. Trimming cost V 5 bases and J 4 bases, with 8 bases left between them.

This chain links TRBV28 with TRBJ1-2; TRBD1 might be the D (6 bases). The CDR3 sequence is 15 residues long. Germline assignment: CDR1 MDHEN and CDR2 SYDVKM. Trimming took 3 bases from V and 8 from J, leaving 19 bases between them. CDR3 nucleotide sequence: TGTGCCAGCAGTTTTAGGAGCGGGGGCACTGGAGGCTACACCTTC. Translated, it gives CASSFRSGGTGGYTF.

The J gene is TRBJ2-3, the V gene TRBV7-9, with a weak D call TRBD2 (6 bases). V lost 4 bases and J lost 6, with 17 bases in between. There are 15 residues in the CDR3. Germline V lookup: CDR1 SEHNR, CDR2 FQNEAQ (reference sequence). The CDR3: CASSSRGGLADTQYF. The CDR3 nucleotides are TGTGCCAGCAGCTCGCGGGGAGGACTGGCCGATACGCAGTATTTT.